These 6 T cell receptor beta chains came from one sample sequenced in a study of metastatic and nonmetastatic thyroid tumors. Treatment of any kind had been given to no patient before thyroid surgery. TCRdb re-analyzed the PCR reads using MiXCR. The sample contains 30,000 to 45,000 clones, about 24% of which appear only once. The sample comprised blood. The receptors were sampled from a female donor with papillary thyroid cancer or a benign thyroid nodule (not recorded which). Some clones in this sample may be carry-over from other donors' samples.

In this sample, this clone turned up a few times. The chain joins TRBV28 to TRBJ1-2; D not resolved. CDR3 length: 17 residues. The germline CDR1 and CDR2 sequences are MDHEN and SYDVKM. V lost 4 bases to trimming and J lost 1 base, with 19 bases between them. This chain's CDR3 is CASSSAGLTGLNYGYTF. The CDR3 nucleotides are TGTGCCAGCAGTTCAGCAGGCCTAACGGGCCTTAACTATGGCTACACCTTC.

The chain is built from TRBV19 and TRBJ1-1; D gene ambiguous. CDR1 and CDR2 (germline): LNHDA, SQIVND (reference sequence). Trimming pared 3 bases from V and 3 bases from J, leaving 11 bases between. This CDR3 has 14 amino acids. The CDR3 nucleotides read TGTGCCAGTAGTATTGCACGGTGCCACACTGAAGCTTTCTTT. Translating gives CASSIARCHTEAFF. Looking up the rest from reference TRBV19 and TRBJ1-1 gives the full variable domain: DGGITQSPKYLFRKEGQNVTLSCEQNLNHDAMYWYRQDPGQGLRLIYYSQIVNDFQKGDIAEGYSVSREKKESFPLTVTSAQKNPTAFYLCASSIARCHTEAFFGQGTRLTVV.

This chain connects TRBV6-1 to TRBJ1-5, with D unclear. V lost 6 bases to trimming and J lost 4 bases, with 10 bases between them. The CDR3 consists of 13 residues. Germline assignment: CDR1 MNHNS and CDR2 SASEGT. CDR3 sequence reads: CASRGPNNQPQHF. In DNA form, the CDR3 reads TGTGCCAGCAGAGGGCCCAATAATCAGCCCCAGCATTTT.

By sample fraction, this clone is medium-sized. CDR3 coding DNA: TGTGCCAGCAGCTTAGGGGCATACGAGCAGTACTTC. Translated, it gives CASSLGAYEQYF. The chain employs TRBV7-9 and TRBJ2-7; D ambiguous. Trimming pared 1 base from V and 4 bases from J, leaving 5 bases between. The CDR3 is 12 amino acids. Germline V lookup: CDR1 SEHNR, CDR2 FQNEAQ (reference sequence).

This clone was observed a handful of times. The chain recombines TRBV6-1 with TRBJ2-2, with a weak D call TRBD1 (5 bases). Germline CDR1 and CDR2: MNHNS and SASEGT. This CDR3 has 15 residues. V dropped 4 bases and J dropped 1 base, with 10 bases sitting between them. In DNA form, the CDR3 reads TGTGCCAGCAGTGTCGGACATAAGAACACCGGGGAGCTGTTTTTT. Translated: CASSVGHKNTGELFF.

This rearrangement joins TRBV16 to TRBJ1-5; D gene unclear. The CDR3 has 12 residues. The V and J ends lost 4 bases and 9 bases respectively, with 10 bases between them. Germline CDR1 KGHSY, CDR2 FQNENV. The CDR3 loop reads CASSLPAGPQHF. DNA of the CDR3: TGTGCCAGCAGCCTCCCGGCGGGGCCCCAGCATTTT.